What follows are 21 T cell receptor beta chains derived from one specimen sequenced in a study of OX40 agonist ivuxolimab in advanced cancers. TCRdb keeps only in-frame clones here, not all; method: immunoSEQ multiplex PCR. The sample records around 89,000 clones, approximately 90% being singletons. The source material was CD4+ or CD8+ T cells sorted from blood, sampled in a trial of the OX40 agonist ivuxolimab. The source of these receptors is an adult with an advanced solid tumor such as melanoma, head and neck, liver or kidney cancer.

The chain carries TRBV5-1 and TRBJ2-3; 10 nucleotides align to TRBD2. Per germline, CDR1 SGHRS and CDR2 YFSETQ. Losses at the gene ends were 4 bases for V and 6 bases for J; bases not matched to a gene: 5. The CDR3 contains 14 residues. The CDR3 loop is CASSKAGGPDTQYF. For the CDR3, the DNA is TGCGCCAGCAGCAAAGCGGGGGGGCCCGATACGCAGTATTTT.

The chain links TRBV6-5 to TRBJ1-1; D uncertain. This CDR3 is 12 amino acids long. Between the trimmed V and J ends, which lost 4 bases and 8 bases, there was a span of 11 bases. Germline-derived CDR1 and CDR2 are MNHEY and SVGAGI. The CDR3 region has the DNA TGTGCCAGCAGTTCCCTAATTGGGGAAGCTTTCTTT. Its protein product is CASSSLIGEAFF.

The chain is built from TRBV5-1 and TRBJ1-3; perhaps TRBD1 as D (6 bases). CDR3 size: 15 residues. V was shortened by 4 bases and J by 0 bases, with 11 bases between the two germline ends. Germline V gene lookup returns CDR1 SGHRS and CDR2 YFSETQ. The CDR3 loop is CASSQGQLSGNTIYF. DNA for the CDR3: TGCGCCAGCAGCCAAGGACAGCTCTCTGGAAACACCATATATTTT.

V usage is TRBV13 and J usage is TRBJ1-3; D not resolved. Germline CDR1 is PRHDT and CDR2 is FYEKMQ (reference sequence). The CDR3 runs 15 residues. V was shortened by 3 bases and J by 1 base, with 10 bases between the two germline ends. CDR3 loop: CASSFSSYSGNTIYF. The CDR3 region has the DNA TGTGCCAGCAGCTTCTCCTCTTATTCTGGAAACACCATATATTTT.

The chain carries TRBV28 and TRBJ1-5; unclear D gene. The CDR3 totals 12 residues. V lost 6 bases and J 5 bases, leaving 8 bases between the germline ends. Germline V CDR1 and CDR2: MDHEN, SYDVKM. The DNA of the CDR3 is TGTGCCAGCAGCGAGAGGGATCAGCCCCAGCATTTT. Translated, it gives CASSERDQPQHF.

The chain employs TRBV29-1 and TRBJ1-4, with 8 nucleotides matching TRBD1. The junction had 6 bases not matched to a gene; V was cut back by 6 bases and J by 3 bases. The germline V gene has CDR1 SQVTM and CDR2 ANQGSEA. This CDR3 contains 14 residues. CDR3 nucleotides: TGCAGCGTCGTCCAGGGGGCAGCTAATGAAAAACTGTTTTTT. This translates into CSVVQGAANEKLFF. The whole variable domain, remainder taken from reference TRBV29-1 and TRBJ1-4, is SAVISQKPSRDICQRGTSLTIQCQVDSQVTMMFWYRQQPGQSLTLIATANQGSEATYESGFVIDKFPISRPNLTFSTLTVSNMSPEDSSIYLCSVVQGAANEKLFFGSGTQLSVL.

The chain links TRBV7-2 to TRBJ1-2; D is unresolved. Germline CDR1 SGHTA, CDR2 FQGNSA. The CDR3 has 14 amino acids. Between the trimmed V and J ends, which lost 5 bases and 5 bases, there was a span of 15 bases. CDR3 nucleotides: TGTGCCAGCAGCCCCAACAAGGACCTTTATGGCTACACCTTC. It encodes CASSPNKDLYGYTF.

This clone was counted once. The rearrangement joins TRBV10-1 to TRBJ2-1; D not certain. Looked up from germline, CDR1 is WNHNN and CDR2 is SYGVQD (reference sequence). CDR3 length: 13 amino acids. Trimming left V 3 bases short and J 4 bases short, with 7 bases between. The CDR3 spells CASSDPGYNEQFF. CDR3 sequence (DNA): TGCGCCAGCAGTGACCCAGGATACAATGAGCAGTTCTTC.

In DNA form, the CDR3 reads TGTGCCAGCAGTTTCAAGGACAGGGGGCGGACTGGGGCCAACGTCCTGACTTTC. Translation gives CASSFKDRGRTGANVLTF. The rearrangement uses TRBV27 and TRBJ2-6; 11 nucleotides match TRBD1. The V segment lost 3 bases and the J segment 2 bases; nucleotides outside the gene matches: 6. The CDR3 sequence is 18 residues long. Germline CDR1 and CDR2: MNHEY and SMNVEV (reference sequence). Variable domain in full (rest from reference TRBV27 and TRBJ2-6): EAQVTQNPRYLITVTGKKLTVTCSQNMNHEYMSWYRQDPGLGLRQIYYSMNVEVTDKGDVPEGYKVSRKEKRNFPLILESPSPNQTSLYFCASSFKDRGRTGANVLTFGAGSRLTVL.

This chain uses TRBV11-2 with TRBJ2-1; 7 positions match TRBD2. V gave up 3 bases and J gave up 8 bases; unmatched junction bases: 10. The CDR3 is 15 amino acids. Germline values: CDR1 SGHAT, CDR2 FQNNGV. The CDR3 here is CASSFGGLVYYEQFF. The CDR3 DNA follows: TGTGCCAGCAGCTTCGGAGGACTAGTATATTATGAGCAGTTCTTC.

The chain links TRBV11-2 to TRBJ2-1, with 9 bases that match TRBD1. CDR1 and CDR2 (germline): SGHAT, FQNNGV. CDR3 length: 15 amino acids. V lost 6 bases to trimming and J lost 2 bases; unmatched junction nucleotides: 5. This CDR3 is CASRITGGAYNEQFF. CDR3 nucleotides: TGTGCCAGCAGAATCACAGGGGGCGCCTACAATGAGCAGTTCTTC.

The genes are TRBV7-2 and TRBJ2-1; D gene ambiguous. Trimming removed 3 bases at V and 7 bases at J, with 13 bases between. Germline CDR1 reads SGHTA; CDR2 reads FQGNSA. There are 14 residues in the CDR3. CDR3 nucleotide sequence: TGTGCCAGCAGCTTTTTGGAAGGGTATAATGAGCAGTTCTTC. Translation: CASSFLEGYNEQFF. The full variable domain, in which reference TRBV7-2 and TRBJ2-1 provide the parts outside the CDR3, is GAGVSQSPSNKVTEKGKDVELRCDPISGHTALYWYRQSLGQGLEFLIYFQGNSAPDKSGLPSDRFSAERTGGSVSTLTIQRTQQEDSAVYLCASSFLEGYNEQFFGPGTRLTVL.

This sequence joins TRBV23-1 and TRBJ1-5; a possible D gene is TRBD1 (6 bases). TRBV23-1 counts as an open reading frame of uncertain function. The V end lost 5 bases, the J end lost 6 bases, and 20 bases lay between the germline ends. The CDR3 is 16 residues long. The CDR3 spells CASSTHISRGSQPQHF. Written as DNA, the CDR3 is TGCGCCAGCAGTACCCACATAAGCAGGGGAAGTCAGCCCCAGCATTTT.

CDR3 region: CASSYDPRSNTEAFF. CDR3 DNA: TGTGCCAGCAGTTACGATCCAAGGTCAAACACTGAAGCTTTCTTT. The V gene is TRBV6-5, the J gene TRBJ1-1, with D unresolved. V lost 2 bases and J lost 2, with 12 bases in between. This CDR3 comprises 15 residues. CDR1 is MNHEY, CDR2 SVGAGI, per germline.

This clone has just a few counts. This rearrangement joins TRBV6-5 to TRBJ2-3, with D perhaps matching TRBD1 (5 bases). CDR3 length equals 14 residues. V lost 5 bases to trimming and J lost 0 bases, with 9 bases between them. Germline CDR1 reads MNHEY; CDR2 reads SVGAGI. The CDR3 protein is CASSTTASTDTQYF. The CDR3 bases are TGTGCCAGCAGTACGACAGCTAGCACAGATACGCAGTATTTT.

Concerning this clone itself: A junction boundary mismatches the germline segment, possibly from a read error. V and J are TRBV15 and TRBJ2-5, with D perhaps assigned TRBD1 or TRBD2 (5 bases each). The CDR3 has 15 residues. Looked up from germline, CDR1 is LNHNV and CDR2 is YYDKDF (reference sequence). The CDR3: CATSRDGASIETRYF. In nucleotides, the CDR3 is TGTGCCACCAGCAGAGATGGGGCTAGCATAGAGACCCGGTACTTC.

The chain links TRBV5-4 to TRBJ1-2; no clear D gene. This CDR3 spans 15 amino acids. The V and J ends lost 2 bases and 0 bases respectively, with 11 bases between them. Germline V CDR1 and CDR2: SGHNT, YYREEE (reference sequence). The CDR3 DNA follows: TGTGCCAGCAGCTTTCCAGGAATGGCTAACTATGGCTACACCTTC. Translating gives CASSFPGMANYGYTF.

The rearrangement uses TRBV16 and TRBJ2-2; TRBD1 agrees at 9 bases. J gave up 15 bases and V 4 bases, and 15 bases lay outside the gene matches. Germline V CDR1 and CDR2: KGHSY, FQNENV. CDR3 length: 15 amino acids. CDR3 region: CASSLSRSGQGMVFF. Here the CDR3 DNA reads TGTGCCAGCAGCCTAAGCAGGAGCGGACAGGGGATGGTGTTTTTT. Using reference TRBV16 and TRBJ2-2 for the parts outside the CDR3, the full variable domain is GEEVAQTPKHLVRGEGQKAKLYCAPIKGHSYVFWYQQVLKNEFKFLISFQNENVFDETGMPKERFSAKCLPNSPCSLEIQATKLEDSAVYFCASSLSRSGQGMVFFGEGSRLTVL.

CDR3 nucleotides: TGCGCCAGCAGCCAAGGGGCAGTCTCTGGAAACACCATATATTTT. Its protein product is CASSQGAVSGNTIYF. The chain employs TRBV4-3 and TRBJ1-3, with D unresolved. The germline CDR1 and CDR2 sequences are LGHNA and YSLEER. This CDR3 has 15 residues. The V end lost 1 base, the J end lost 0 bases, and 7 bases lay between the germline ends.

This rearrangement joins TRBV15 to TRBJ2-5, with D possibly TRBD1 on 5 matching bases. The CDR3 consists of 13 residues. CDR1 and CDR2 from the germline V gene are LNHNV and YYDKDF (reference sequence). V dropped 1 base and J dropped 4 bases, with 7 bases sitting between them. CDR3 protein: CATSRAGSETQYF. Here the CDR3 DNA reads TGTGCCACCAGCAGAGCAGGGTCAGAGACCCAGTACTTC.

J is TRBJ2-2 and V is TRBV18; D assignment may be TRBD1 or TRBD2 (5 bases each). Trimming took 0 bases from V and 8 from J, leaving 7 bases between them. CDR3 length equals 13 residues. CDR1 KGHSH and CDR2 LQKENI come from the germline V gene. The CDR3: CASSPPGRGELFF. In DNA form, the CDR3 reads TGTGCCAGCTCACCACCGGGACGTGGGGAGCTGTTTTTT. Based on the CDR3 plus reference TRBV18 and TRBJ2-2, the full variable domain is NAGVMQNPRHLVRRRGQEARLRCSPMKGHSHVYWYRQLPEEGLKFMVYLQKENIIDESGMPKERFSAEFPKEGPSILRIQQVVRGDSAAYFCASSPPGRGELFFGEGSRLTVL.